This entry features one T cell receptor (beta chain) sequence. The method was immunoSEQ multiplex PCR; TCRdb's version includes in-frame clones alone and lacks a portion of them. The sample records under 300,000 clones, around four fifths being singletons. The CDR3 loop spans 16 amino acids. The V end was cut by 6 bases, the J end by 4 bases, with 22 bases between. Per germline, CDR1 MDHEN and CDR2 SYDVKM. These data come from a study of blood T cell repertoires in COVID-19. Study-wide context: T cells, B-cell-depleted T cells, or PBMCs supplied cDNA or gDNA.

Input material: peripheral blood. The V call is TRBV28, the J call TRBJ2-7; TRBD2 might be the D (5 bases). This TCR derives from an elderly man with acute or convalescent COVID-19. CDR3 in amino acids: CASRGLGAAVSYEQYF. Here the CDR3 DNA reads TGTGCCAGCAGAGGCCTAGGAGCGGCAGTGAGTTACGAGCAGTACTTC.